This is a list of T cell receptor beta chains from one sample in a study of human thymus T cells. Clones were read by immunoSEQ multiplex PCR, and TCRdb kept only the in-frame ones, dropping some. The sample shows some 78,000 clones, about 96% of them seen only once. The sample was thymus tissue. All receptors derive from a boy under two years old with a congenital heart defect but otherwise immunologically healthy. The CDR3 runs from the conserved cysteine through the conserved F or W. The order of the fields is D gene, J gene, V gene, clone size, CDR3 protein, CDR3 DNA. D genes are given only for firm matches. A row's size may be missing; if present it is once, few, many or a size class.

.	TRBJ2-5	TRBV29-1	.	CSVEVSGHQETQYF	TGCAGCGTTGAAGTTTCCGGGCATCAAGAGACCCAGTACTTC
.	TRBJ1-5	TRBV10-2	.	CASSEMVRGASGNQPQHF	TGCGCCAGCAGTGAAATGGTGAGGGGAGCGAGTGGCAATCAGCCCCAGCATTTT
TRBD2	TRBJ2-2	TRBV5-6	.	CASTMGGLAGLRGGELFF	TGTGCCAGCACCATGGGGGGACTAGCGGGCCTCCGGGGCGGGGAGCTGTTTTTT
.	TRBJ1-1	TRBV5-4	.	CASSLNLGVRNTEAFF	TGTGCCAGCAGCTTGAATTTGGGGGTCAGAAACACTGAAGCTTTCTTT
.	TRBJ1-5	TRBV6-1	.	CASSPGHFSNQPQHF	TGTGCCAGCAGTCCGGGACACTTTAGCAATCAGCCCCAGCATTTT
.	TRBJ2-1	TRBV10-3	.	CAISEPVGDEQFF	TGTGCCATCAGTGAGCCGGTTGGGGATGAGCAGTTCTTC
.	TRBJ1-1	TRBV12-5	.	CASGLVAVGRNTEAFF	TGTGCTAGTGGTTTGGTAGCGGTTGGCAGGAACACTGAAGCTTTCTTT
.	TRBJ1-1	TRBV5-6	.	CASSLIIEVNTEAFF	TGTGCCAGCAGCTTGATAATCGAGGTGAACACTGAAGCTTTCTTT
.	TRBJ1-1	TRBV11-2	.	CASSDPPNTEAFF	TGTGCCAGCAGCGATCCCCCGAACACTGAAGCTTTCTTT
TRBD1	TRBJ2-3	TRBV5-1	.	CASSSDPPGQGAYTQYF	TGCGCCAGCAGCTCCGACCCACCGGGACAGGGGGCATATACGCAGTATTTT
TRBD1	TRBJ1-5	TRBV12-5	.	CASGYYPPGQGRDNQPQHF	TGTGCTAGTGGCTACTATCCCCCGGGACAGGGGAGGGACAATCAGCCCCAGCATTTT
TRBD1	TRBJ2-7	TRBV5-6	.	CASSLGQGHEQYF	TGTGCCAGCAGCCTCGGACAGGGCCACGAGCAGTACTTC
.	TRBJ1-1	TRBV29-1	.	CSVEDALGGNTEAFF	TGCAGCGTTGAAGATGCCCTCGGCGGGAACACTGAAGCTTTCTTT
TRBD2	TRBJ2-1	TRBV7-6	.	CASSLGGGSRVGEQFF	TGTGCCAGCAGCTTAGGGGGCGGGAGTAGGGTTGGGGAGCAGTTCTTC
.	TRBJ1-5	TRBV7-9	once	CASSLDRSNQPQHF	TGTGCCAGCAGCCTCGACAGGTCCAATCAGCCCCAGCATTTT
.	TRBJ1-1	TRBV12-5	.	CASGLAPQGRPRGENTEAFF	TGTGCTAGTGGTTTGGCCCCCCAGGGACGACCGCGCGGGGAGAACACTGAAGCTTTCTTT
.	TRBJ2-7	TRBV11-3	.	CASSLGGRSNPYEQYF	TGTGCCAGCAGCTTAGGGGGGCGCAGTAACCCTTACGAGCAGTACTTC
.	TRBJ2-2	TRBV5-6	.	CASSLGLAPTGELFF	TGTGCCAGCAGCTTGGGTCTAGCGCCCACCGGGGAGCTGTTTTTT
TRBD1	TRBJ2-1	TRBV19	.	CATTLRGRSPRGDEQFF	TGTGCCACCACCCTGAGGGGGCGGTCCCCTCGGGGCGATGAGCAGTTCTTC
.	TRBJ1-3	TRBV28	.	CASSLWQPSSGNTIYF	TGTGCCAGCAGTTTATGGCAGCCCAGCTCTGGAAACACCATATATTTT
.	TRBJ2-3	TRBV5-5	.	CASSLAGRRTQYF	TGTGCCAGCAGCTTGGCGGGTCGGAGGACGCAGTATTTT
TRBD2	TRBJ2-7	TRBV27	.	CASSDSGRTNYEQYF	TGTGCCAGCAGTGATAGCGGGAGGACCAACTACGAGCAGTACTTC
TRBD2	TRBJ2-1	TRBV4-1	once	CASSQVETSGGSEQFF	TGCGCCAGCAGCCAAGTAGAGACTAGCGGGGGAAGTGAGCAGTTCTTC
TRBD2	TRBJ2-1	TRBV2	.	CAGQRTSPGNEQFF	TGTGCCGGTCAAAGGACTAGTCCCGGTAATGAGCAGTTCTTC